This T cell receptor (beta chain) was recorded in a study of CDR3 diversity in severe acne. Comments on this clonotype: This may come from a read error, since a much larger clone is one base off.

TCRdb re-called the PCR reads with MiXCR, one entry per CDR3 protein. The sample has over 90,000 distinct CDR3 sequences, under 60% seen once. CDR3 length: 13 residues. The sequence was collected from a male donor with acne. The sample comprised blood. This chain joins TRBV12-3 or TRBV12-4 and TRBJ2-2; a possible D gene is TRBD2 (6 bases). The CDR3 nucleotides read TGTGCCAGTCTGGTCGCGAACACCGGGGGGCTGTTTTTT. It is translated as CASLVANTGGLFF.